The clone carrying this T cell receptor (beta chain) appeared many times. Its antigen is unknown. These data belong to a study of shared clonotypes between healthy human individuals. Whole-study context: Three CD4 naive, three CD4 memory, two CD8 naive and one CD8 memory plate were used per donor. Study observations and caveats: Tissue TCR repertoires likely differ from these blood-only repertoires.

V was trimmed by 0 bases and J by 2 bases, leaving 5 bases between them. The germline CDR1 and CDR2 sequences are LNHDA and SQIVND (reference sequence). The CDR3 has 14 amino acids. Running of the assay took place at deep level. Over several immunoSEQ plates, each subset's genomic DNA was distributed in even portions. Sequencing was performed with immunoSEQ multiplex PCR; in TCRdb, only in-frame clones are kept and a portion is missing. Of some 360,000 clones listed, 73% were seen once; the top ten hold more than 9%. This chain connects TRBV19 to TRBJ1-5; D remains unclear. The sample consisted of memory CD4+ T cells sorted from blood. Subset defined: CD45RA-negative fraction. The source of this sequence is a man younger than 40 in good health. The CDR3 nucleotides read TGTGCCAGTAGTATAGATCGTGGCAATCAGCCCCAGCATTTT. It is translated as CASSIDRGNQPQHF.